The 30 T cell receptor beta chains listed next were all sequenced from one sample in a study of read filtering for tumor transcriptome and immune sequencing. From roughly 0.4 ug of RNA, a library with molecular barcoded alpha/delta and beta/gamma adaptors was made. MiXCR, applied by TCRdb to the reads, yields one record per CDR3 protein. The sample lists around 65,000 distinct CDR3 sequences; about a fifth were seen once. The sequencing input was a population of CD138-negative cells sorted from bone marrow. The source is a donor aged 40 or over with multiple myeloma.

V is TRBV5-1 and J is TRBJ2-1, with 10 bases that match TRBD2. Per the germline V gene, CDR1 is SGHRS and CDR2 is YFSETQ. V shed 5 bases and J 0 bases; nucleotides not matched to a gene: 11. CDR3 length equals 18 residues. CDR3 amino acids: CASRTSGFGNPSYNEQFF. CDR3 bases: TGCGCCAGCAGGACTAGCGGGTTTGGCAACCCCTCCTACAATGAGCAGTTCTTC. Full variable domain (rest looked up from reference TRBV5-1 and TRBJ2-1): KAGVTQTPRYLIKTRGQQVTLSCSPISGHRSVSWYQQTPGQGLQFLFEYFSETQRNKGNFPGRFSGRQFSNSRSEMNVSTLELGDSALYLCASRTSGFGNPSYNEQFFGPGTRLTVL.

Ten or more counts support this clonotype. The chain carries TRBV20-1 and TRBJ2-7; the D gene could be TRBD1 or TRBD2 (5 bases each). Trimming pared 5 bases from V and 0 bases from J, leaving 20 bases between. The germline V gene has CDR1 DFQATT and CDR2 SNEGSKA (reference sequence). The CDR3 spans 16 residues. The CDR3 DNA is TGCAGTGCTCTAGGTCCCTCGGGACGGAGCTCCTACGAGCAGTACTTC. This encodes CSALGPSGRSSYEQYF.

As regards this clonotype: This may be a read error: a much more frequent sequence differs by one nucleotide. The chain joins TRBV25-1 to TRBJ1-5, with D unclear. The length of the CDR3 is 12 residues. CDR1 is MGHDK, CDR2 SYGVNS, per germline. CDR3 residues: CASSESNPPQHF. CDR3 DNA: TGTGCCAGCAGTGAGTCCAATCCGCCCCAGCATTTT.

This clonotype has ten or more counts. The chain carries TRBV6-6 and TRBJ2-7, with D possibly being TRBD2 (7 bases). Between the trimmed V and J ends, which lost 0 bases and 2 bases, there was a span of 11 bases. Germline-derived CDR1 and CDR2 are MNHNY and SVGAGI (reference sequence). The CDR3 spans 15 residues. CDR3 DNA sequence: TGTGCCAGCAGTTACTCCGGGGGGCAGGCCTACGAGCAGTACTTC. Translated, it gives CASSYSGGQAYEQYF.

There are many counts of this clonotype. DNA of the CDR3: TGCAGTGCTAGGAAAAGGGGGCTTTCGAACACTGAAGCTTTCTTT. It is translated as CSARKRGLSNTEAFF. This chain uses TRBV20-1 with TRBJ1-1, with 7 bases aligning to TRBD1. The CDR3 is 15 residues long. Unmatched junction bases numbered 8, after V lost 3 bases and J lost 1 base. The germline V gene encodes CDR1 DFQATT and CDR2 SNEGSKA (reference sequence).

The sample holds many counts of this clonotype. This chain uses TRBV19 with TRBJ2-5; either TRBD1 or TRBD2 may supply D (6 bases each). There are 13 residues in the CDR3. Germline V gene data show CDR1 as LNHDA and CDR2 as SQIVND (reference sequence). Trimming left V 5 bases short and J 5 bases short, with 12 bases between. The CDR3 DNA reads as TGTGCCAGTAGTTCGACAGGAGGGGAGACCCAGTACTTC. Encoded protein: CASSSTGGETQYF.

This clonotype showed up many times. The genes are TRBV6-6 and TRBJ2-3; a weak D match, TRBD1 (6 bases). This CDR3 has 16 amino acids. Trimming removed 5 bases from V and 4 bases from J, with 19 bases in between. Germline CDR1 MNHNY, CDR2 SVGAGI (reference sequence). CDR3 in DNA: TGTGCCAGCAGTCAGCCAGGGGTCCCTCGGGCAGATACGCAGTATTTT. Its translation: CASSQPGVPRADTQYF.

This clonotype was counted many times. The genes are TRBV5-1 and TRBJ2-2, with no clear D. Trimming left V 1 base short and J 4 bases short, with 11 bases between. From germline, CDR1 is SGHRS and CDR2 YFSETQ. The length of the CDR3 is 15 residues. The CDR3 bases are TGCGCCAGCAGCTTGTATGTTGTAAGCACCGGGGAGCTGTTTTTT. Protein sequence: CASSLYVVSTGELFF.

Only a few counts were recorded for this clonotype. The DNA for the CDR3 is TGTGCCAGCAACGACCGGACTAGCGGATTTGGTACGCAGTATTTT. This gives the protein CASNDRTSGFGTQYF. The chain carries TRBV6-6 and TRBJ2-3, with 10 positions matching TRBD2. V was pared by 7 bases and J by 8 bases, with 12 bases of the junction left unmatched. Germline-derived CDR1 and CDR2 are MNHNY and SVGAGI (reference sequence). The CDR3 runs to 15 residues.

Many counts were recorded for this clonotype. J is TRBJ2-3 and V is TRBV7-6, with D possibly called TRBD1 or TRBD2 (5 bases each). Trimming shortened V by 1 base and J by 3 bases, and 17 bases separated the two germline ends. This CDR3 region has 17 residues. Germline values: CDR1 SGHVS, CDR2 FNYEAQ. The CDR3 DNA reads TGTGCCAGCAGCTTAGAGGGGTCAAGGCGGAGGACAGATACGCAGTATTTT. It yields the protein CASSLEGSRRRTDTQYF.

The CDR3 nucleotides are TGTGCCAGCAGTTATAGCCAGATCAATCAGCCCCAGCATTTT. Amino acid sequence: CASSYSQINQPQHF. The chain uses TRBV6-2 or TRBV6-3 and TRBJ1-5; D unresolved. CDR3 size: 14 residues. V was trimmed by 3 bases and J by 3 bases, leaving 9 bases between them. The germline V gene has CDR1 MNHEY and CDR2 SVGEGT.

Only a few counts were recorded for this clonotype. J is TRBJ1-2 and V is TRBV19; the D is unclear. Germline CDR1 is LNHDA and CDR2 is SQIVND (reference sequence). Trimming took 5 bases from V and 5 from J, leaving 15 bases between them. This CDR3 region has 14 residues. The CDR3 region is CASSSQTRFYGYTF. DNA of the CDR3: TGTGCCAGTAGTTCACAGACCCGATTTTATGGCTACACCTTC. Complete variable domain (other parts from reference TRBV19 and TRBJ1-2): DGGITQSPKYLFRKEGQNVTLSCEQNLNHDAMYWYRQDPGQGLRLIYYSQIVNDFQKGDIAEGYSVSREKKESFPLTVTSAQKNPTAFYLCASSSQTRFYGYTFGSGTRLTVV.

On this clonotype: A much larger clone lies a single base off, so this may be a read error. A read error is likely, as this CDR3 ends without the conserved phenylalanine or tryptophan. The rearrangement uses TRBV29-1 and TRBJ2-2; 10 positions agree with TRBD2. The CDR3 is made up of 14 amino acids. Germline V gene data show CDR1 as SQVTM and CDR2 as ANQGSEA. After removal of 5 bases from V and 4 bases from J, the junction contained 4 bases not matched to a gene. The CDR3 coding sequence is TGCAGCGTTCCCGGGACTAGCGCCACCGGGGAGCTGTTTTCT. Protein sequence: CSVPGTSATGELFS.

Regarding this clonotype: This is likely an artifact of a read error, given a far larger clone one base away. J is TRBJ2-1 and V is TRBV6-1; D unresolved. Trimming took off 7 bases at V and 0 bases at J, with 13 bases between the two ends. The CDR3 loop spans 15 amino acids. Looked up from germline, CDR1 is MNHNS and CDR2 is SASEGT. CDR3 sequence reads: CASMGIESSYNEQFF. The DNA for the CDR3 is TGTGCCAGCATGGGTATCGAGAGCTCCTACAATGAGCAGTTCTTC.

This clonotype occurred many times. V is TRBV28 and J is TRBJ2-2; no definite D call. The CDR3 consists of 12 residues. V lost 8 bases to trimming and J lost 1 base, with 5 bases between them. The germline V gene has CDR1 MDHEN and CDR2 SYDVKM. CDR3 bases: TGTGCCAGCGAACAGAACACCGGGGAGCTGTTTTTT. Protein product: CASEQNTGELFF.

This clonotype was found many times. V gene TRBV28 combines with J gene TRBJ2-1; D is uncertain. Trimming took off 2 bases at V and 1 base at J, with 6 bases between the two ends. This CDR3 is built from 14 residues. The germline gives CDR1 MDHEN, CDR2 SYDVKM. As DNA, the CDR3 is TGTGCCAGCAGTTTACCCGGGTCCTACAATGAGCAGTTCTTC. Translating it yields CASSLPGSYNEQFF.

This clonotype came up many times. The chain has TRBV6-5 and TRBJ2-7; tentatively, D is TRBD1 (6 bases). The CDR3 length is 14 residues. V was pared by 2 bases and J by 3 bases, with 11 bases between. From germline, CDR1 is MNHEY and CDR2 SVGAGI. CDR3 sequence (DNA): TGTGCCAGCAGTTACACAGAACAGGGCTACGAGCAGTACTTC. As protein: CASSYTEQGYEQYF.

The table lists this clonotype with many counts. The chain combines TRBV5-4 with TRBJ2-5; 8 bases agree with TRBD2. This CDR3 comprises 15 residues. Looked up from germline, CDR1 is SGHNT and CDR2 is YYREEE (reference sequence). After removal of 2 bases from V and 4 bases from J, the junction contained 7 bases not matched to a gene. Written as DNA, the CDR3 is TGTGCCAGCAGCTTCCGGGAGGGTCCGAGAGAGACCCAGTACTTC. This codes for CASSFREGPRETQYF.

This clonotype was recorded many times. The V and J genes are TRBV5-4 and TRBJ2-5; possibly TRBD2 for D (7 bases). Trimming stripped 5 bases from V and 4 bases from J, with 15 bases between. CDR3 length: 14 residues. Germline lookup yields CDR1 SGHNT and CDR2 YYREEE (reference sequence). Here the CDR3 DNA reads TGTGCCAGCAGGCCTGGGGGGGGCACAGAGACCCAGTACTTC. This translates into CASRPGGGTETQYF.

The rearrangement uses TRBV20-1 and TRBJ2-5, with D possibly being TRBD1 (7 bases). Germline CDR1 and CDR2: DFQATT and SNEGSKA (reference sequence). The CDR3 covers 14 residues. V dropped 6 bases and J dropped 5 bases, with 19 bases sitting between them. Here the CDR3 reads CSAGRGEEWETQYF. The DNA for the CDR3 is TGCAGTGCCGGCAGGGGGGAGGAGTGGGAGACCCAGTACTTC.

This clonotype has just one count. Here the CDR3 reads CASSLGLISGNTIYF. Written as DNA, the CDR3 is TGCGCCAGCAGCCTGGGACTGATCTCTGGAAACACCATATATTTT. J is TRBJ1-3 and V is TRBV5-1, with a weak D call TRBD1 (5 bases). V dropped 4 bases and J dropped 0 bases, with 11 bases sitting between them. Germline V gene lookup returns CDR1 SGHRS and CDR2 YFSETQ. This CDR3 has 15 amino acids.

This clonotype was seen ten or more times. The chain couples TRBV6-6 to TRBJ2-7; 10 bases fit TRBD1. V lost 5 bases to trimming and J lost 3 bases; unmatched junction nucleotides: 7. Germline CDR1 is MNHNY and CDR2 is SVGAGI (reference sequence). This CDR3 is 15 amino acids long. In DNA form, the CDR3 reads TGTGCCAGCAGTGCGACAGGGGGCGCCGGCTACGAGCAGTACTTC. This sequence encodes CASSATGGAGYEQYF.

This clonotype has at least ten counts. The chain has TRBV7-2 and TRBJ1-5, with D possibly TRBD1 on 6 matching bases. Trimming took off 4 bases at V and 4 bases at J, with 20 bases between the two ends. Germline values: CDR1 SGHTA, CDR2 FQGNSA. The CDR3 has 17 residues. The DNA of the CDR3 is TGTGCCAGCAGCTCTAGGGGGTTTAGTGGGGGAAATCAGCCCCAGCATTTT. Translating it yields CASSSRGFSGGNQPQHF.

This clonotype has ten or more counts. The rearrangement uses TRBV5-1 and TRBJ2-5; D may correspond to TRBD1 or TRBD2 (6 bases each). Trimming took 0 bases from V and 1 from J, leaving 25 bases between them. There are 20 residues in the CDR3. The germline gives CDR1 SGHRS, CDR2 YFSETQ. The CDR3 region is CASSLAPQRGGIGGQETQYF. The CDR3 bases are TGCGCCAGCAGCTTGGCCCCCCAAAGAGGGGGGATAGGGGGCCAAGAGACCCAGTACTTC.

The chain has TRBV28 and TRBJ2-7, with 7 bases that match TRBD2. V lost 10 bases, J lost 7 bases, and 16 bases stayed unmatched. From germline, CDR1 is MDHEN and CDR2 SYDVKM. This CDR3 is 14 amino acids long. CDR3 region: CATVDSGVALEQYF. CDR3 bases: TGTGCCACCGTCGACAGCGGGGTGGCTTTGGAGCAGTACTTC. Variable domain in full (rest from reference TRBV28 and TRBJ2-7): DVKVTQSSRYLVKRTGEKVFLECVQDMDHENMFWYRQDPGLGLRLIYFSYDVKMKEKGDIPEGYSVSREKKERFSLILESASTNQTSMYLCATVDSGVALEQYFGPGTRLTVT.

As concerns this clonotype: A far bigger clonotype differs at one base, so this is likely a read error. V usage is TRBV11-3 and J usage is TRBJ2-7; the D gene is possibly TRBD1 (8 bases). CDR3 length: 16 residues. The V gene's germline CDR1 is SGHNT and CDR2 YENEEA. V was cut by 2 bases and J by 6 bases, with 20 bases left in between. The CDR3, as DNA: TGTGCCAGCAGCTTATTCCGGGGGGACAGGCCACTCGAGCAGTACTTC. Amino acids: CASSLFRGDRPLEQYF.

About this clonotype itself: A much larger clone is a single base away; this may be a read error. The chain joins TRBV12-3 or TRBV12-4 to TRBJ2-7; TRBD2 aligns across 8 bases. The CDR3 runs 15 residues. CDR3 residues: CASREAAGVSYGQYF. The CDR3, as DNA: TGTGCCAGCAGGGAGGCAGCGGGAGTATCCTACGGGCAGTACTTC.

The table lists this clonotype with many counts. V is TRBV9 and J is TRBJ1-1, with D possibly being TRBD1 (6 bases). V was clipped by 4 bases and J by 6 bases, with 19 bases between them. The CDR3 is 15 amino acids. In germline, CDR1 is SGDLS, CDR2 YYNGEE. CDR3 bases: TGTGCCAGCAGCCCTACAGGGAGTACCGGGTCTGAAGCTTTCTTT. Translating gives CASSPTGSTGSEAFF.

This clonotype was detected many times. V is TRBV2 and J is TRBJ2-1, with 12 bases matching TRBD2. The germline V gene has CDR1 SNHLY and CDR2 FYNNEI. With V trimmed by 1 base and J by 9 bases, 4 bases remained unmatched. The CDR3 loop spans 15 amino acids. CDR3 sequence: CASSEGLAGVAEQFF. The CDR3 DNA reads as TGTGCCAGCAGTGAAGGACTAGCGGGAGTGGCTGAGCAGTTCTTC.

This clonotype showed up many times. This chain uses TRBV20-1 with TRBJ1-2, with D unresolved. V was cut by 3 bases and J by 2 bases, with 13 bases left in between. Germline assignment: CDR1 DFQATT and CDR2 SNEGSKA (reference sequence). The CDR3 runs to 14 residues. CDR3 in DNA: TGCAGTGCTAGGGACTCTTACCACAACTATGGCTACACCTTC. Translation gives CSARDSYHNYGYTF.